This TCR beta chain appears in the sequencing data of a study of blood T cell repertoires in COVID-19. The overall study: Sites in the United States, Italy and Spain provided acute and convalescent COVID-19 samples.

Here immunoSEQ multiplex PCR was the method, and the copy in TCRdb shows in-frame clones only, minus some. The sample yields approximately 260,000 clones, around 86% seen once. Germline V gene lookup returns CDR1 SGDLS and CDR2 YYNGEE. The CDR3 has 17 amino acids. The V segment lost 1 base and the J segment 4 bases; nucleotides outside the gene matches: 5. The V call is TRBV9, the J call TRBJ2-1; 13 bases line up with TRBD2. This clonotype was obtained from a young man with active or convalescent COVID-19. Source material: peripheral blood. The CDR3: CASSVIGLAGDYNEQFF. In DNA, the CDR3 is TGTGCCAGCAGCGTAATAGGACTAGCGGGAGATTACAATGAGCAGTTCTTC.